These 5 T cell receptor beta chains were sequenced from one sample in a study of lymphopenia after photon versus proton radiotherapy. The assay was immunoSEQ multiplex PCR, and TCRdb's table has in-frame clones only and misses some. This table holds approximately 20,000 clones, 75% to 90% found once. Here the sequenced sample was peripheral blood, taken from a patient treated with proton-based radiotherapy. All receptors derive from a man between 65 and 85 years old with pancreatic cancer.

This chain joins TRBV11-3 and TRBJ1-4; no reliable D call. CDR3 size: 14 residues. Germline CDR1 and CDR2: SGHNT and YENEEA. Trimming took 3 bases from V and 5 from J, leaving 10 bases between them. CDR3 in DNA: TGTGCCAGCAGCTTTGGGAAAGGCAATGAAAAACTGTTTTTT. The encoded protein is CASSFGKGNEKLFF.

V gene TRBV19 combines with J gene TRBJ1-5, with D unclear. CDR1 is LNHDA and CDR2 is SQIVND in the germline V gene (reference sequence). V shed 3 bases and J shed 9 bases, with 12 bases lying between them. The CDR3 is 13 amino acids. CDR3 residues: CASSMPSQGPQHF. The DNA of the CDR3 is TGTGCCAGTAGTATGCCGAGTCAAGGGCCCCAGCATTTT.

The rearrangement links TRBV14 to TRBJ2-3; D tentatively reads TRBD1 or TRBD2 (5 bases each). Germline V CDR1 and CDR2: SGHDN, FVKESK. V was trimmed by 3 bases and J by 3 bases, leaving 13 bases between them. There are 15 residues in the CDR3. CDR3 sequence reads: CASSHRDGVTDTQYF. CDR3 DNA sequence: TGTGCCAGCAGCCACCGGGACGGTGTTACAGATACGCAGTATTTT.

This clone has a single count. This chain joins TRBV7-8 and TRBJ1-1, with unresolved D. CDR3 size: 13 residues. V dropped 5 bases and J dropped 1 base, with 8 bases sitting between them. Germline loops: CDR1 SGHVS, CDR2 FQNEAQ. The CDR3 sequence: CASSPHANTEAFF. The CDR3 DNA reads TGTGCCAGCAGCCCACATGCGAACACTGAAGCTTTCTTT.

This clone was detected a few times. As DNA, the CDR3 is TGTGCCAGCACCGTACAGGGGGGAGTGTACGAGCAGTACTTC. Protein sequence: CASTVQGGVYEQYF. V usage is TRBV6-1 and J usage is TRBJ2-7, with TRBD1 identical over 8 bases. Trimming cost V 7 bases and J 4 bases; bases outside gene matches: 9. The germline V gene has CDR1 MNHNS and CDR2 SASEGT. The CDR3 has 14 amino acids.